These 3 T cell receptor beta chains originate from one sample sequenced in a study of OX40 agonist ivuxolimab in advanced cancers. TCRdb keeps only in-frame clones here, not all; method: immunoSEQ multiplex PCR. The sample contains more than 100,000 clones, roughly nine tenths of which appear only once. The specimen comprised CD4+ or CD8+ T cells sorted from blood, sampled in a trial of the OX40 agonist ivuxolimab. The receptors here all came from an adult with an advanced solid tumor such as melanoma, head and neck, liver or kidney cancer.

The chain has TRBV27 and TRBJ2-3; D possibly corresponds to TRBD1 (6 bases). V dropped 8 bases and J dropped 2 bases, with 17 bases sitting between them. The CDR3 is made up of 15 amino acids. From germline, CDR1 is MNHEY and CDR2 SMNVEV (reference sequence). The CDR3 loop reads CASEQGMGNTDTQYF. CDR3 coding DNA: TGTGCCAGCGAACAGGGAATGGGGAACACAGATACGCAGTATTTT.

This clone came up once. The J gene is TRBJ2-3, the V gene TRBV5-8; 11 bases are a match to TRBD2. Germline V gives CDR1 SGHTS, CDR2 YDEGEE. CDR3 length: 17 amino acids. J gave up 5 bases and V 0 bases, and 8 bases lay outside the gene matches. CDR3 bases: TGTGCCAGCAGCTTGGCGGCTAGCGGGGGGCCTGGAGATACGCAGTATTTT. Translated, it gives CASSLAASGGPGDTQYF. The full variable domain, with the rest looked up from reference TRBV5-8 and TRBJ2-3, is EAGVTQSPTHLIKTRGQQATLRCSPISGHTSVYWYQQALGLGLQFLLWYDEGEERNRGNFPPRFSGRQFPNYSSELNVNALELEDSALYLCASSLAASGGPGDTQYFGPGTRLTVL.

The V gene is TRBV7-2, the J gene TRBJ1-1; 8 nucleotides match TRBD1. This CDR3 has 14 residues. V lost 5 bases to trimming and J lost 5 bases; unmatched junction nucleotides: 7. CDR1 is SGHTA, CDR2 FQGNSA, per germline. CDR3 in DNA: TGTGCCAGCAGCGCACAGGGGGGAGGGACTGAAGCTTTCTTT. This sequence encodes CASSAQGGGTEAFF.